Below, 10 T cell receptor beta chains from the same sample are listed, as sequenced in a study of blood T cells in healthy people across ages (dated by TCRdb to between 2015 and 2016). Library preparation was by 5' RACE. TCRdb shows the sequencer as Illumina HiSeq 2500. The second PCR ran for about 7 to 11 cycles and used a J-beta primer mix along with a sample-barcoded 5' primer. TCRdb trimmed public reads at Q25 via fastp, called clones via MiXCR and kept in-frame beta chains. All rows with the same CDR3 protein become a single entry with the most common DNA and genes. This sample comprises 910,000 or so distinct CDR3 sequences, roughly 51% of them detected only once. The ten largest clones take up about 20% of the sample. The sample taken for sequencing was blood. Receptors originate from a woman aged 55-70 years in good health.

This sequence joins TRBV12-3 or TRBV12-4 and TRBJ2-5, with a possible D match to TRBD2 (5 bases). The CDR3 sequence is 16 residues long. Trimming pared 5 bases from V and 1 base from J, leaving 17 bases between. Here the CDR3 reads CASSAGSGTVQETQYF. The CDR3 coding sequence is TGTGCCAGCAGTGCCGGAAGCGGCACGGTCCAAGAGACCCAGTACTTC.

The chain recombines TRBV6-2 or TRBV6-3 with TRBJ2-2; 7 bases agree with TRBD2. V gave up 6 bases and J gave up 6 bases; unmatched junction bases: 1. Germline V gives CDR1 MNHEY, CDR2 SVGEGT. The CDR3 is 12 residues long. The CDR3 loop is CASRGRAGELFF. The CDR3 DNA follows: TGTGCCAGCAGAGGGAGGGCCGGGGAGCTGTTTTTT.

The table lists this clonotype with many counts. The V call is TRBV20-1, the J call TRBJ1-4; no clear D. V was shortened by 3 bases and J by 5 bases, with 10 bases between the two germline ends. CDR1 and CDR2 (germline): DFQATT, SNEGSKA (reference sequence). The CDR3 is 13 amino acids. CDR3 coding DNA: TGCAGTGCTAGTTCGGGAAACAATGAAAAACTGTTTTTT. Translated, it gives CSASSGNNEKLFF.

The CDR3 bases are TGTGCCACCAGCATAGTAGCGGGAGGGGGCGAGCAGTACTTC. It is translated as CATSIVAGGGEQYF. The genes are TRBV15 and TRBJ2-7; 11 bases are shared with TRBD2. This CDR3 region has 14 residues. Germline trimming cut 4 bases from V and 6 bases from J; bases unmatched to any gene: 5. The germline gives CDR1 LNHNV, CDR2 YYDKDF (reference sequence).

The chain recombines TRBV28 with TRBJ2-6; D gene unclear. Germline CDR1 is MDHEN and CDR2 is SYDVKM. The CDR3 is 16 residues long. For the CDR3, the DNA is TGTGTCACGACCCGGCCTAACCCGGCTGGGGCCAACGTCCTGACTTTC. It specifies CVTTRPNPAGANVLTF.

The chain links TRBV30 to TRBJ2-6, with D possibly matching TRBD2 (5 bases). Germline-derived CDR1 and CDR2 are GTSNPN and SVGIG (reference sequence). Trimming took off 2 bases at V and 0 bases at J, with 8 bases between the two ends. The CDR3 has 15 amino acids. The CDR3, as DNA: TGTGCCTGGAGTTCGGGGTCCTCTGGGGCCAACGTCCTGACTTTC. As protein: CAWSSGSSGANVLTF.

This clonotype was seen a handful of times. The J gene is TRBJ2-5, the V gene TRBV4-2; 10 nucleotides line up with TRBD2. Germline assignment: CDR1 LGHNA and CDR2 YNFKEQ. The length of the CDR3 is 16 residues. With V trimmed by 4 bases and J by 11 bases, 16 bases remained unmatched. CDR3 residues: CASSRRGLASENEQYF. CDR3 DNA sequence: TGTGCCAGCAGCCGACGGGGACTAGCGAGCGAGAATGAGCAGTACTTC.

The J gene is TRBJ2-5, the V gene TRBV7-8; 8 nucleotides align to TRBD1. V dropped 7 bases and J dropped 1; count of bases not matched to a gene: 8. CDR1 and CDR2 (germline): SGHVS, FQNEAQ. This CDR3 contains 15 residues. DNA of the CDR3: TGTGCCAGCACCCTAGCAGGGGGCCCCCAAGAGACCCAGTACTTC. Protein: CASTLAGGPQETQYF.

A single count supports this clonotype. The chain couples TRBV18 to TRBJ2-1; the D gene is possibly TRBD2 (5 bases). Trimming left V 3 bases short and J 10 bases short, with 13 bases between. The CDR3 is made up of 13 amino acids. Germline CDR1 KGHSH, CDR2 LQKENI. This CDR3 is CASSPSLEGEQFF. Here the CDR3 DNA reads TGTGCCAGCTCACCGTCTCTAGAGGGAGAGCAGTTCTTC.

A few counts support this clonotype. The chain employs TRBV3-1 and TRBJ2-7; TRBD2 might be the D (5 bases). Per the germline V gene, CDR1 is LGHDT and CDR2 is YNNKEL (reference sequence). V shed 2 bases and J shed 6 bases, with 11 bases lying between them. The CDR3 has 13 amino acids. The CDR3 sequence is CASSQTRRGEQYF. DNA for the CDR3: TGTGCCAGCAGCCAAACCCGACGGGGCGAGCAGTACTTC.